The 5 T cell receptor beta chains in this list originate from one sample, sequenced in a study of blood T cell repertoires in COVID-19. Libraries were prepared by immunoSEQ multiplex PCR; TCRdb keeps only in-frame clonotypes and omits some of them. The data contain approximately 240,000 clones, approximately 83% of them singletons. The source material was peripheral blood. These receptors all come from a human donor in a cohort sampled during active COVID-19.

The gene calls are TRBV18 and TRBJ2-7; 7 bases agree with TRBD2. CDR3 size: 14 residues. CDR1 KGHSH and CDR2 LQKENI come from the germline V gene. Unmatched junction bases numbered 7, after V lost 6 bases and J lost 2 bases. CDR3 in amino acids: CASSTAGKAYEQYF. In DNA, the CDR3 is TGTGCCAGCTCTACAGCGGGGAAGGCCTACGAGCAGTACTTC.

CDR3 sequence reads: CASSAQTGIVAGELFF. CDR3 DNA: TGTGCCAGTAGTGCCCAGACAGGGATCGTGGCCGGGGAGCTGTTTTTT. The rearrangement uses TRBV19 and TRBJ2-2, with 7 bases aligning to TRBD1. From germline, CDR1 is LNHDA and CDR2 SQIVND (reference sequence). Germline trimming cut 5 bases from V and 6 bases from J; bases unmatched to any gene: 12. This CDR3 contains 16 residues.

The CDR3 sequence is CASSYPTRRGSTEAFF. The CDR3 DNA follows: TGTGCCAGCAGTTACCCTACTCGTAGGGGTTCGACTGAAGCTTTCTTT. V usage is TRBV6-6 and J usage is TRBJ1-1; tentative D call: TRBD1 (5 bases). Trimming left V 2 bases short and J 5 bases short, with 18 bases between. The length of the CDR3 is 16 residues. The germline CDR1 and CDR2 sequences are MNHNY and SVGAGI (reference sequence).

The chain has TRBV11-3 and TRBJ2-5, with 8 bases identical to TRBD1. From germline, CDR1 is SGHNT and CDR2 YENEEA. This CDR3 spans 13 amino acids. V trimming: 4 bases; J trimming: 5 bases; junction bases outside the gene matches: 3. In DNA, the CDR3 is TGTGCCAGCAGCTCGACAGGGGTCGAGACCCAGTACTTC. Amino acids: CASSSTGVETQYF.

This clone was seen only a few times. The V and J genes are TRBV18 and TRBJ2-5; unclear D gene. The germline V and J ends were trimmed by 2 bases and 5 bases, with 6 bases remaining between them. In germline, CDR1 is KGHSH, CDR2 LQKENI. The CDR3 contains 12 residues. The CDR3 region has the DNA TGTGCCAGCTCACCAACTACGGAGACCCAGTACTTC. Protein product: CASSPTTETQYF.